Listed below are T cell receptor beta chains from one sample, sequenced in a study of neurological immune-mediated disorders. TCRdb re-derived calls from the 5' RACE reads in MiXCR, one entry per CDR3 protein. The sample includes under 100,000 distinct CDR3 sequences, 13% of them seen just once. Sequencing input: PBMCs. These TCRs come from a female donor with HTLV-1-associated myelopathy (HAM/TSP). The CDR3 runs from the conserved cysteine through the conserved F or W. A D gene is named only where the DNA matches it firmly. Size tells how often a clone was seen (once, few, many) or the class of an expanded clone, and some rows leave it out.

J gene: TRBJ2-1
V gene: TRBV18
clone size: -
D gene: TRBD1
CDR3 protein: CASSPYDRDFCEQFF
CDR3 DNA: TGTGCCAGCTCACCTTACGACAGGGATTTTTGTGAGCAGTTCTTC

J gene: TRBJ2-1
V gene: TRBV2
clone size: many
D gene: TRBD2
CDR3 protein: CASSEQRGYNEQFF
CDR3 DNA: TGTGCCAGCAGTGAACAGCGGGGGTACAATGAGCAGTTCTTC

J gene: TRBJ2-7
V gene: TRBV6-5
clone size: many
D gene: -
CDR3 protein: CAVRRAASSYEQYF
CDR3 DNA: TGTGCCGTGAGGCGAGCGGCCTCATCCTACGAGCAGTACTTC

J gene: TRBJ2-1
V gene: TRBV12-3/TRBV12-4
clone size: many
D gene: -
CDR3 protein: CASSSRGISYNEQFF
CDR3 DNA: TGTGCCAGCAGTTCGAGGGGAATATCCTACAATGAGCAGTTCTTC

J gene: TRBJ2-3
V gene: TRBV11-2
clone size: many
D gene: -
CDR3 protein: CASSLDGSDTQYF
CDR3 DNA: TGTGCCAGCAGCTTAGATGGTTCAGATACGCAGTATTTT

J gene: TRBJ2-7
V gene: TRBV5-1
clone size: -
D gene: -
CDR3 protein: CASSHGTAKVHEQYF
CDR3 DNA: TGCGCCAGCAGCCACGGGACGGCGAAGGTTCACGAGCAGTACTTC

J gene: TRBJ1-2
V gene: TRBV7-2
clone size: many
D gene: -
CDR3 protein: CASSPRRGAYGYTF
CDR3 DNA: TGTGCCAGCAGCCCGAGGCGCGGCGCCTATGGCTACACCTTC

J gene: TRBJ1-1
V gene: TRBV20-1
clone size: -
D gene: -
CDR3 protein: CSDRDRVGTEAFF
CDR3 DNA: TGCAGTGACCGAGATAGGGTGGGCACTGAAGCTTTCTTT

J gene: TRBJ1-2
V gene: TRBV10-3
clone size: many
D gene: -
CDR3 protein: CAISESGVGLAGYTF
CDR3 DNA: TGTGCCATCAGTGAATCTGGAGTGGGTCTCGCTGGCTACACCTTC

J gene: TRBJ1-1
V gene: TRBV5-1
clone size: many
D gene: -
CDR3 protein: CASKKTGNTEAFF
CDR3 DNA: TGCGCCAGCAAAAAAACGGGGAACACTGAAGCTTTCTTT

J gene: TRBJ1-5
V gene: TRBV6-1
clone size: few
D gene: -
CDR3 protein: CASRLRNSNQPQHF
CDR3 DNA: TGTGCCAGCAGGCTAAGAAATAGCAATCAGCCCCAGCATTTT

J gene: TRBJ2-3
V gene: TRBV28
clone size: many
D gene: TRBD1
CDR3 protein: CASSFGTGADTQYF
CDR3 DNA: TGTGCCAGCAGTTTCGGGACAGGGGCAGATACGCAGTATTTT

J gene: TRBJ2-1
V gene: TRBV5-1
clone size: few
D gene: -
CDR3 protein: CASSSGGNSYNEQFF
CDR3 DNA: TGCGCCAGCAGCTCCGGGGGTAACTCCTACAATGAGCAGTTCTTC

J gene: TRBJ1-2
V gene: TRBV7-3
clone size: many
D gene: -
CDR3 protein: CASSPGQGSGYTF
CDR3 DNA: TGTGCCAGCAGCCCCGGTCAAGGGAGCGGCTACACCTTC

J gene: TRBJ2-6
V gene: TRBV7-2
clone size: many
D gene: -
CDR3 protein: CASSLSISGANVLTF
CDR3 DNA: TGTGCCAGCAGCTTATCCATCTCTGGGGCCAACGTCCTGACTTTC

J gene: TRBJ2-7
V gene: TRBV6-5
clone size: -
D gene: -
CDR3 protein: CASSYGEAYEQYF
CDR3 DNA: TGTGCCAGCAGTTACGGTGAAGCCTACGAGCAGTACTTC

J gene: TRBJ2-1
V gene: TRBV5-1
clone size: many
D gene: TRBD1
CDR3 protein: CASSLWTGGARNEQFF
CDR3 DNA: TGCGCCAGCAGCTTGTGGACAGGGGGCGCGCGAAACGAGCAGTTCTTC

J gene: TRBJ1-1
V gene: TRBV29-1
clone size: many
D gene: -
CDR3 protein: CSARQRGADTEAFF
CDR3 DNA: TGCAGCGCCCGACAACGGGGCGCGGACACTGAAGCTTTCTTT

J gene: TRBJ1-5
V gene: TRBV6-1
clone size: many
D gene: -
CDR3 protein: CASSEAGGKGQPQHF
CDR3 DNA: TGTGCCAGCAGTGAAGCGGGGGGTAAAGGACAGCCCCAGCATTTT

J gene: TRBJ1-1
V gene: TRBV5-4
clone size: few
D gene: -
CDR3 protein: CASSPQEAANTEAFF
CDR3 DNA: TGTGCCAGCAGCCCACAGGAGGCGGCGAACACTGAAGCTTTCTTT

J gene: TRBJ1-2
V gene: TRBV7-9
clone size: -
D gene: TRBD1
CDR3 protein: CASSAQGAGNGYTF
CDR3 DNA: TGTGCCAGCAGCGCTCAGGGGGCCGGTAATGGCTACACCTTC

J gene: TRBJ2-1
V gene: TRBV4-2
clone size: few
D gene: -
CDR3 protein: CASSQDGSWFF
CDR3 DNA: TGTGCCAGCAGCCAAGATGGGAGCTGGTTCTTC

J gene: TRBJ2-3
V gene: TRBV7-8
clone size: many
D gene: -
CDR3 protein: CASSLGQVGMDTQYF
CDR3 DNA: TGTGCCAGCAGCTTAGGTCAGGTTGGGATGGATACGCAGTATTTT

J gene: TRBJ2-7
V gene: TRBV5-1
clone size: many
D gene: TRBD1
CDR3 protein: CASSLGDRGSYEQYF
CDR3 DNA: TGCGCCAGCAGCTTGGGGGACAGGGGATCCTACGAGCAGTACTTC

J gene: TRBJ2-7
V gene: TRBV5-8
clone size: many
D gene: -
CDR3 protein: CASSLDNSYEQYF
CDR3 DNA: TGTGCCAGCAGCCTGGACAACTCCTACGAGCAGTACTTC

J gene: TRBJ2-1
V gene: TRBV29-1
clone size: many
D gene: -
CDR3 protein: CSVEGTANNEQFF
CDR3 DNA: TGCAGCGTTGAGGGGACGGCAAACAATGAGCAGTTCTTC

J gene: TRBJ2-1
V gene: TRBV10-1
clone size: many
D gene: -
CDR3 protein: CASSEVGYNEQFF
CDR3 DNA: TGCGCCAGCAGTGAAGTCGGATACAATGAGCAGTTCTTC

J gene: TRBJ1-1
V gene: TRBV6-6
clone size: many
D gene: TRBD1
CDR3 protein: CASSSGQGAQDTEAFF
CDR3 DNA: TGTGCCAGCAGTTCGGGACAGGGGGCGCAGGACACTGAAGCTTTCTTT

J gene: TRBJ2-3
V gene: TRBV12-3/TRBV12-4
clone size: many
D gene: -
CDR3 protein: CASSWLKYTQYF
CDR3 DNA: TGTGCCAGCAGTTGGTTGAAATATACGCAGTATTTT

J gene: TRBJ2-7
V gene: TRBV7-3
clone size: few
D gene: TRBD2
CDR3 protein: CASSISGDYPYEQYF
CDR3 DNA: TGTGCCAGCAGCATTAGCGGGGATTATCCCTACGAGCAGTACTTC

J gene: TRBJ2-3
V gene: TRBV20-1
clone size: many
D gene: -
CDR3 protein: CSARGGLADTQYF
CDR3 DNA: TGCAGTGCTAGAGGAGGATTGGCGGATACGCAGTATTTT

J gene: TRBJ2-3
V gene: TRBV6-1
clone size: -
D gene: -
CDR3 protein: CASSERAYSRMSTDTQYF
CDR3 DNA: TGTGCCAGCAGTGAAAGGGCCTACTCCAGAATGAGCACAGATACGCAGTATTTT

J gene: TRBJ2-7
V gene: TRBV5-1
clone size: many
D gene: TRBD1
CDR3 protein: CASSRDRDRGIYEQYF
CDR3 DNA: TGCGCCAGCAGTCGAGACCGGGACAGGGGTATCTACGAGCAGTACTTC

J gene: TRBJ2-5
V gene: TRBV7-8
clone size: many
D gene: -
CDR3 protein: CASGNSVRQETQYF
CDR3 DNA: TGTGCCAGCGGTAACTCGGTACGGCAAGAGACCCAGTACTTC

J gene: TRBJ2-5
V gene: TRBV6-5
clone size: many
D gene: -
CDR3 protein: CASSWTGTETQYF
CDR3 DNA: TGTGCCAGCAGTTGGACCGGGACAGAGACCCAGTACTTC

J gene: TRBJ2-2
V gene: TRBV5-1
clone size: many
D gene: -
CDR3 protein: CASKAGGTNTGELFF
CDR3 DNA: TGCGCCAGCAAGGCCGGGGGAACCAACACCGGGGAGCTGTTTTTT

J gene: TRBJ1-5
V gene: TRBV28
clone size: many
D gene: -
CDR3 protein: CASGQSNQPQHF
CDR3 DNA: TGTGCCAGCGGACAGAGCAATCAGCCCCAGCATTTT

J gene: TRBJ2-3
V gene: TRBV29-1
clone size: many
D gene: TRBD1
CDR3 protein: CSVGAMMTGQGADTQYF
CDR3 DNA: TGCAGCGTTGGGGCTATGATGACCGGACAGGGGGCAGATACGCAGTATTTT

J gene: TRBJ2-1
V gene: TRBV4-1
clone size: many
D gene: -
CDR3 protein: CASSPQGAGGPSYNEQFF
CDR3 DNA: TGCGCCAGCAGCCCTCAGGGGGCGGGGGGTCCTTCCTACAATGAGCAGTTCTTC

J gene: TRBJ2-1
V gene: TRBV7-7
clone size: many
D gene: -
CDR3 protein: CASSLGAGDNEQFF
CDR3 DNA: TGTGCCAGCAGCTTAGGGGCAGGAGACAATGAGCAGTTCTTC

J gene: TRBJ2-2
V gene: TRBV20-1
clone size: many
D gene: TRBD1
CDR3 protein: CSARGPTGGNTGELFF
CDR3 DNA: TGCAGTGCTAGGGGACCGACAGGGGGCAACACCGGGGAGCTGTTTTTT

J gene: TRBJ2-7
V gene: TRBV10-1
clone size: many
D gene: -
CDR3 protein: CASSEAVSYEQYF
CDR3 DNA: TGCGCCAGCAGTGAAGCGGTTTCCTACGAGCAGTACTTC

J gene: TRBJ2-7
V gene: TRBV5-1
clone size: -
D gene: TRBD1
CDR3 protein: CASSPSTGTGFYEQYF
CDR3 DNA: TGCGCCAGCAGCCCTAGTACCGGGACAGGGTTCTACGAGCAGTACTTC

J gene: TRBJ2-7
V gene: TRBV5-1
clone size: many
D gene: -
CDR3 protein: CASSMTPGTLEQYF
CDR3 DNA: TGCGCCAGCAGTATGACCCCAGGGACACTCGAGCAGTACTTC

J gene: TRBJ1-1
V gene: TRBV4-1
clone size: many
D gene: -
CDR3 protein: CASSQSPGGGMNTEAFF
CDR3 DNA: TGCGCCAGCAGCCAATCCCCGGGAGGGGGAATGAACACTGAAGCTTTCTTT

J gene: TRBJ2-3
V gene: TRBV28
clone size: -
D gene: TRBD1
CDR3 protein: CASSSPRTGVDTQYF
CDR3 DNA: TGTGCCAGCAGTTCGCCCCGGACAGGGGTAGATACGCAGTATTTT

J gene: TRBJ2-7
V gene: TRBV28
clone size: -
D gene: -
CDR3 protein: CASIGEPYEQYF
CDR3 DNA: TGTGCCAGCATAGGGGAGCCCTACGAGCAGTACTTC

J gene: TRBJ1-5
V gene: TRBV5-1
clone size: many
D gene: -
CDR3 protein: CASSFGDSNQPQHF
CDR3 DNA: TGCGCCAGCAGCTTCGGAGATAGCAATCAGCCCCAGCATTTT

J gene: TRBJ1-1
V gene: TRBV20-1
clone size: many
D gene: -
CDR3 protein: CSAGGKAGAFF
CDR3 DNA: TGCAGTGCTGGGGGTAAGGCGGGAGCTTTCTTT

J gene: TRBJ2-7
V gene: TRBV10-3
clone size: many
D gene: -
CDR3 protein: CAISESGRLGGTYEQYF
CDR3 DNA: TGTGCCATCAGTGAGTCGGGTCGGCTGGGCGGAACCTACGAGCAGTACTTC

J gene: TRBJ2-2
V gene: TRBV4-1
clone size: many
D gene: -
CDR3 protein: CASSQDVRTTGELFF
CDR3 DNA: TGCGCCAGCAGCCAAGATGTCAGGACGACCGGGGAGCTGTTTTTT

J gene: TRBJ2-2
V gene: TRBV20-1
clone size: many
D gene: TRBD2
CDR3 protein: CSAMAGGLYTGELFF
CDR3 DNA: TGCAGTGCTATGGCGGGGGGACTTTACACCGGGGAGCTGTTTTTT

J gene: TRBJ2-3
V gene: TRBV29-1
clone size: many
D gene: -
CDR3 protein: CSVEPPSSTDTQYF
CDR3 DNA: TGCAGCGTTGAACCGCCATCCTCCACAGATACGCAGTATTTT

J gene: TRBJ2-3
V gene: TRBV5-1
clone size: medium-sized
D gene: -
CDR3 protein: CASSPDRNTDTQYF
CDR3 DNA: TGCGCCAGCAGCCCAGACAGAAACACAGATACGCAGTATTTT

J gene: TRBJ2-3
V gene: TRBV9
clone size: many
D gene: TRBD2
CDR3 protein: CASSVSGGGSTDTQYF
CDR3 DNA: TGTGCCAGCAGCGTATCCGGCGGGGGAAGCACAGATACGCAGTATTTT

J gene: TRBJ1-4
V gene: TRBV7-6
clone size: many
D gene: -
CDR3 protein: CASSTRTPGLFF
CDR3 DNA: TGTGCCAGCAGCACACGAACCCCAGGGCTGTTTTTT

J gene: TRBJ2-7
V gene: TRBV5-1
clone size: many
D gene: -
CDR3 protein: CASSLGTGPYEQYF
CDR3 DNA: TGCGCCAGCAGCTTGGGGACGGGACCCTACGAGCAGTACTTC

J gene: TRBJ2-3
V gene: TRBV12-3/TRBV12-4
clone size: -
D gene: -
CDR3 protein: CASSSPRTVSDTQYF
CDR3 DNA: TGTGCCAGCAGTTCTCCAAGGACAGTCTCAGATACGCAGTATTTT

J gene: TRBJ1-1
V gene: TRBV20-1
clone size: many
D gene: -
CDR3 protein: CSARSWTQGGAEAFF
CDR3 DNA: TGCAGTGCTAGATCGTGGACCCAGGGAGGGGCTGAAGCTTTCTTT

J gene: TRBJ2-2
V gene: TRBV5-1
clone size: many
D gene: TRBD1
CDR3 protein: CASSLVGQGAYTGELFF
CDR3 DNA: TGCGCCAGCAGCTTGGTGGGACAGGGGGCCTACACCGGGGAGCTGTTTTTT